This TCR beta chain was identified during a study of response to subunit inactivated influenza vaccine. J was trimmed by 4 bases and V by 5 bases; bases with no gene match: 5. CDR3 length: 14 residues. This clonotype was picked up a small number of times. Via MiXCR, TCRdb re-called the RT-PCR reads, giving one row per CDR3 protein. The data show about 650,000 distinct CDR3 sequences, 12% to 15% seen once. The chain combines TRBV12-3 or TRBV12-4 with TRBJ1-2; TRBD1 matches 9 bases. This receptor was identified in a man in his fifties or sixties who received an inactivated influenza vaccine. This material consisted of PBMCs from blood, taken around 15 days before vaccination. The CDR3 DNA is TGTGCCAGCAGTCTACGGACAGGGGCCTATGGCTACACCTTC. Translation: CASSLRTGAYGYTF.